This T cell receptor (beta chain) was retrieved from a study of OX40 agonist ivuxolimab in advanced cancers. Study at large: Enrollees could have had prior anti-PD-1, anti-PD-L1 or anti-CTLA-4 therapy, which roughly 40% had received.

Assay: immunoSEQ multiplex PCR; the TCRdb copy retains only in-frame clones and omits some. The table shows about 87,000 clones, with roughly 85% occurring only once. Germline CDR1 is LNHDA and CDR2 is SQIVND (reference sequence). V was shortened by 6 bases and J by 4 bases, with 24 bases between the two germline ends. The CDR3 is 17 residues long. Sample: CD4+ or CD8+ T cells sorted from blood, taken in a trial of the OX40 agonist ivuxolimab. The chain couples TRBV19 to TRBJ1-1, with D unclear. This receptor was identified in an adult with an advanced solid tumor such as melanoma, head and neck, liver or kidney cancer. The CDR3 nucleotides read TGTGCCAGTAGGCGGCCTGGTAGGACCCAAGACGGCACTGAAGCTTTCTTT. This sequence encodes CASRRPGRTQDGTEAFF.